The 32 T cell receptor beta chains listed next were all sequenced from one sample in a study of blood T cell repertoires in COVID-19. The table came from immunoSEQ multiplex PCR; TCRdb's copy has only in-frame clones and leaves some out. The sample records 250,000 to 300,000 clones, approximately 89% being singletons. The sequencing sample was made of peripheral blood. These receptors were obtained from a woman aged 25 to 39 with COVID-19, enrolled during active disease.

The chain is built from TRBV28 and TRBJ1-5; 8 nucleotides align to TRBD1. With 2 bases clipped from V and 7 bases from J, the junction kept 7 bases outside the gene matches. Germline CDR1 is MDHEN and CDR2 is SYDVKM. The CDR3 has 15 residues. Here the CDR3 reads CASSLGQGAEQPQHF. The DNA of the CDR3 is TGTGCCAGCAGTTTAGGGCAGGGGGCGGAGCAGCCCCAGCATTTT.

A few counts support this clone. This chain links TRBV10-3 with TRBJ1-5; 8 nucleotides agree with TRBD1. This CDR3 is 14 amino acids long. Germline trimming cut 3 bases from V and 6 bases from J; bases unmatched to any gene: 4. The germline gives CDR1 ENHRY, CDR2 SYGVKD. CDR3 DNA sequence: TGTGCCATCAGTGACCGGCAGGGGGCTCAGCCCCAGCATTTT. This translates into CAISDRQGAQPQHF.

DNA for the CDR3: TGCGCCAGCAGCCGGACTAGCGGGAGGCTAAGCTCCTACGAGCAGTACTTC. It specifies CASSRTSGRLSSYEQYF. The chain joins TRBV5-1 to TRBJ2-7, with 14 positions matching TRBD2. The CDR3 loop spans 17 amino acids. From germline, CDR1 is SGHRS and CDR2 YFSETQ. Germline trimming cut 4 bases from V and 0 bases from J; bases unmatched to any gene: 6.

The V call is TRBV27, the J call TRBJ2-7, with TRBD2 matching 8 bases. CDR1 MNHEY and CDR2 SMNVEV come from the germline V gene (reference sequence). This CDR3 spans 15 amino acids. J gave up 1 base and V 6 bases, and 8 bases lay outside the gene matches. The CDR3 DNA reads TGTGCCAGCAGCCCGGGGGGGATCCTTTCCTACGAGCAGTACTTC. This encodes CASSPGGILSYEQYF.

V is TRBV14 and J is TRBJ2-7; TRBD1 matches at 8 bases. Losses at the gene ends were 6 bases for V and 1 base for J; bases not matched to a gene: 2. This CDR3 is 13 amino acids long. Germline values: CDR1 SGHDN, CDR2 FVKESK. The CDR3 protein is CASRGTGSYEQYF. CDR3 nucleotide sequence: TGTGCCAGCAGAGGGACAGGTTCCTACGAGCAGTACTTC. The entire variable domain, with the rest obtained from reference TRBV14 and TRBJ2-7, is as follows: EAGVTQFPSHSVIEKGQTVTLRCDPISGHDNLYWYRRVMGKEIKFLLHFVKESKQDESGMPNNRFLAERTGGTYSTLKVQPAELEDSGVYFCASRGTGSYEQYFGPGTRLTVT.

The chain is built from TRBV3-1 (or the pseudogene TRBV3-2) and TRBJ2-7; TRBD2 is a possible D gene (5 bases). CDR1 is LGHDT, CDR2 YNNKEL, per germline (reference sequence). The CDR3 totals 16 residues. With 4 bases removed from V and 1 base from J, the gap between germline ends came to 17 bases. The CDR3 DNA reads TGTGCCAGCAGCCCTCCCGGGGTAACTGGTTCCTACGAGCAGTACTTC. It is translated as CASSPPGVTGSYEQYF.

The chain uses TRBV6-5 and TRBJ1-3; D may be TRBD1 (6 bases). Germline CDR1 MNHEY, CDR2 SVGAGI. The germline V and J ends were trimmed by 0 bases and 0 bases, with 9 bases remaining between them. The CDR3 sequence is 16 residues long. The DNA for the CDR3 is TGTGCCAGCAGTTACTCCGGACAGTACTCTGGAAACACCATATATTTT. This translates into CASSYSGQYSGNTIYF.

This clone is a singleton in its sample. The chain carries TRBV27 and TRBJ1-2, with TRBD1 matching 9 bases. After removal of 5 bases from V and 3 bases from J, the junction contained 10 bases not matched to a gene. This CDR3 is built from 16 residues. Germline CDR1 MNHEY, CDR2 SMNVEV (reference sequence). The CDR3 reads CASSPSETGGDYGYTF. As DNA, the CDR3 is TGTGCCAGCAGTCCGTCCGAGACAGGGGGGGACTATGGCTACACCTTC.

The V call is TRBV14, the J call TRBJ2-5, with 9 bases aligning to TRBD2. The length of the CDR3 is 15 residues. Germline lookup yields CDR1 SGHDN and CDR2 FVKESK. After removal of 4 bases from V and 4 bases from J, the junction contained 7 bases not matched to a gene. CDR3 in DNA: TGTGCCAGCAGCCGAACCCTACTAGCGGGAGAGACCCAGTACTTC. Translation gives CASSRTLLAGETQYF.

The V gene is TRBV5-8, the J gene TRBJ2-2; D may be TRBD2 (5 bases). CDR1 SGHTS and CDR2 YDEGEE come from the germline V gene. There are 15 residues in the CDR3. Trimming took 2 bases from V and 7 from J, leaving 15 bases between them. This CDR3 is CASSFGGRRVGELFF. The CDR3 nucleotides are TGTGCCAGCAGCTTTGGTGGGAGAAGGGTCGGGGAGCTGTTTTTT.

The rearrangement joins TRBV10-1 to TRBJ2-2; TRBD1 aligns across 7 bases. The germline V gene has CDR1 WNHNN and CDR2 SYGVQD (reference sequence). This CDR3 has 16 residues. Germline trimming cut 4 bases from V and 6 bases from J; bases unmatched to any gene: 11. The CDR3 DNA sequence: TGCGCCAGCAGTGGCCGGGATCAGGGGGTTTCCGGGGAGCTGTTTTTT. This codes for CASSGRDQGVSGELFF.

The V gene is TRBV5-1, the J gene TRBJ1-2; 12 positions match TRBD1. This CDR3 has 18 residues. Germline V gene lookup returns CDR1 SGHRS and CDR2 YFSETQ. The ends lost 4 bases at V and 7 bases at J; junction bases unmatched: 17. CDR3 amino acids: CASSLKLGGTGGDIGYTF. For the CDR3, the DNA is TGCGCCAGCAGCCTCAAATTAGGAGGGACAGGGGGCGATATTGGCTACACCTTC.

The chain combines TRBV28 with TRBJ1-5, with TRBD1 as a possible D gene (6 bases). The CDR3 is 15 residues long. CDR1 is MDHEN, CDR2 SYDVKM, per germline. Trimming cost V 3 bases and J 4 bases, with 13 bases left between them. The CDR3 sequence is CASSFEFGTNQPQHF. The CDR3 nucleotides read TGTGCCAGCAGTTTTGAGTTTGGGACAAATCAGCCCCAGCATTTT. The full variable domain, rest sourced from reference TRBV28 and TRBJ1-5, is DVKVTQSSRYLVKRTGEKVFLECVQDMDHENMFWYRQDPGLGLRLIYFSYDVKMKEKGDIPEGYSVSREKKERFSLILESASTNQTSMYLCASSFEFGTNQPQHFGDGTRLSIL.

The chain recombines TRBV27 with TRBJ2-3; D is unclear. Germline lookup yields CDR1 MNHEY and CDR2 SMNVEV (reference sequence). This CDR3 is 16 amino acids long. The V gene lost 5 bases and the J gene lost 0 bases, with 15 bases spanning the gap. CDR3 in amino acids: CASSPERRSSTDTQYF. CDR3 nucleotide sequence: TGTGCCAGCAGTCCTGAGAGGCGCAGTAGCACAGATACGCAGTATTTT.

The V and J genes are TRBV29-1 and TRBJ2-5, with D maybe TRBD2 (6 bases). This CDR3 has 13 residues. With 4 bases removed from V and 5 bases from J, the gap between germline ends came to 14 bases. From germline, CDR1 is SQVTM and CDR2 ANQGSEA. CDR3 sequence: CSVVGGTQETQYF. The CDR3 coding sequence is TGCAGCGTTGTGGGGGGTACTCAGGAGACCCAGTACTTC.

Here the CDR3 reads CSGASDYEQYF. DNA of the CDR3: TGCAGCGGCGCTTCCGACTACGAGCAGTACTTC. This sequence joins TRBV29-1 and TRBJ2-7; D remains ambiguous. V was pared by 7 bases and J by 3 bases, with 10 bases between. The CDR3 contains 11 residues. Germline values: CDR1 SQVTM, CDR2 ANQGSEA.

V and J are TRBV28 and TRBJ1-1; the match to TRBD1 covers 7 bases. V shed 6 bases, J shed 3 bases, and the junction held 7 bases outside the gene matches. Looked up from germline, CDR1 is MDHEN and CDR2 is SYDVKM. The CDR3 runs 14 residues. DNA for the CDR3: TGTGCCAGCAGAAAACGGGACAGCCACACTGAAGCTTTCTTT. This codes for CASRKRDSHTEAFF.

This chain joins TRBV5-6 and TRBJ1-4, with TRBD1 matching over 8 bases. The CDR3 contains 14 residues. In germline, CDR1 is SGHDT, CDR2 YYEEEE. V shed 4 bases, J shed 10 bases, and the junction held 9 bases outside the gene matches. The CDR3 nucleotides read TGTGCCAGCAGCGCGGGACAGGTAGGGGGAAAACTGTTTTTT. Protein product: CASSAGQVGGKLFF.

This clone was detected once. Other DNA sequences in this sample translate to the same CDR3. CDR3 DNA: TGTGCCAGCAGCCAAGGCAGCTCTGGAAACACCATATATTTT. Translation gives CASSQGSSGNTIYF. The J gene is TRBJ1-3, the V gene TRBV3-1 (or the pseudogene TRBV3-2), with D unclear. Germline CDR1 reads LGHDT; CDR2 reads YNNKEL (reference sequence). The CDR3 covers 14 residues. Deletions cut 1 base from V and 0 bases from J, with 4 bases between.

DNA of the CDR3: TGTGCCTGGGGCACTAGCGGGAAGATGACAGATACGCAGTATTTT. Translating it yields CAWGTSGKMTDTQYF. V and J are TRBV30 and TRBJ2-3, with 10 bases lining up with TRBD2. Germline CDR1 and CDR2: GTSNPN and SVGIG (reference sequence). The length of the CDR3 is 15 residues. J was trimmed by 3 bases and V by 5 bases; bases with no gene match: 8.

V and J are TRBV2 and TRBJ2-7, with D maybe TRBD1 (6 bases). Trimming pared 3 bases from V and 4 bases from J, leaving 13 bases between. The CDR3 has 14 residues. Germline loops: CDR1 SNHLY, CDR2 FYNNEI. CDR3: CASSDRGGGYEQYF. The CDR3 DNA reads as TGTGCCAGCAGTGACAGGGGCGGCGGATACGAGCAGTACTTC.

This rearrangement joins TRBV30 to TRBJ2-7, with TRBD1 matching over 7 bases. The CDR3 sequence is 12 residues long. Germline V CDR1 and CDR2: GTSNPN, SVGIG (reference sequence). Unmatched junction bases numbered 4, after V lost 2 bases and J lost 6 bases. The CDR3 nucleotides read TGTGCCTGGAGTACAACAGGGGCCGAGCAGTACTTC. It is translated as CAWSTTGAEQYF.

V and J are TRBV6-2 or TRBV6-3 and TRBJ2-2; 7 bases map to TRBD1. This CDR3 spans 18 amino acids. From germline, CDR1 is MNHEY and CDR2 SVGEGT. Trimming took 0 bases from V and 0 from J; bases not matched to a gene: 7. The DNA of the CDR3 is TGTGCCAGCAGTTACTCCTCCCCGGACAGGACGAACACCGGGGAGCTGTTTTTT. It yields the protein CASSYSSPDRTNTGELFF.

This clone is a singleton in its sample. CDR3 residues: CSVDTRDRGGYGYTF. Here the CDR3 DNA reads TGCAGCGTTGACACAAGGGACAGGGGTGGCTATGGCTACACCTTC. V gene TRBV29-1 combines with J gene TRBJ1-2; 10 nucleotides agree with TRBD1. The CDR3 spans 15 residues. CDR1 is SQVTM and CDR2 is ANQGSEA in the germline V gene. Losses at the gene ends were 3 bases for V and 4 bases for J; bases not matched to a gene: 8.

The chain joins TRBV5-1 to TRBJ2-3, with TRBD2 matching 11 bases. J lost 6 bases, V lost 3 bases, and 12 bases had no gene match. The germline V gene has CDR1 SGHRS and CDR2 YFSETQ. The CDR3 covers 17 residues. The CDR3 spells CASSWRGTSGSGDTQYF. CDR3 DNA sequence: TGCGCCAGCAGCTGGAGGGGAACTAGCGGGAGTGGTGATACGCAGTATTTT. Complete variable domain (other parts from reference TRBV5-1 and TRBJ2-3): KAGVTQTPRYLIKTRGQQVTLSCSPISGHRSVSWYQQTPGQGLQFLFEYFSETQRNKGNFPGRFSGRQFSNSRSEMNVSTLELGDSALYLCASSWRGTSGSGDTQYFGPGTRLTVL.

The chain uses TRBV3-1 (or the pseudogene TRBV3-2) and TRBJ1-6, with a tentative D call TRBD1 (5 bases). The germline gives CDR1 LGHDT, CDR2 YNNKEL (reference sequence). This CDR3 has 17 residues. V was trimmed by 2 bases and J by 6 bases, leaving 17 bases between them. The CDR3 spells CASSQNPLQVSNSPLHF. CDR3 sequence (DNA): TGTGCCAGCAGCCAAAACCCCTTACAGGTTTCTAATTCACCCCTCCACTTT.

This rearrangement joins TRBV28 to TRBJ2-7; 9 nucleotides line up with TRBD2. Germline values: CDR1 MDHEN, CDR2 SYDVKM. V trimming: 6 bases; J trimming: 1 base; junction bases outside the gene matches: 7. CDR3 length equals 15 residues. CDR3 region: CASRETSGDSYEQYF. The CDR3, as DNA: TGTGCCAGCAGAGAGACTAGCGGAGATTCCTACGAGCAGTACTTC.

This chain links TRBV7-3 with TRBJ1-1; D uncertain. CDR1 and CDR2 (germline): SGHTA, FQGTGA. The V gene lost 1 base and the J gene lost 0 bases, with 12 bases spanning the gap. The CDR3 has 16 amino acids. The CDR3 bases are TGTGCCAGCAGCTTAAGGCCGATCTTGATGAACACTGAAGCTTTCTTT. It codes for CASSLRPILMNTEAFF.

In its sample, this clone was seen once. CDR3 sequence reads: CASSLDRGRPGELFF. The CDR3 DNA reads TGTGCCAGCAGCTTGGACAGGGGGCGTCCCGGGGAGCTGTTTTTT. This chain connects TRBV11-3 to TRBJ2-2, with 11 bases aligning to TRBD1. This CDR3 region has 15 residues. The V gene end was trimmed by 3 bases and the J gene end by 6 bases; junction bases not matched to a gene: 3. Germline CDR1 is SGHNT and CDR2 is YENEEA.

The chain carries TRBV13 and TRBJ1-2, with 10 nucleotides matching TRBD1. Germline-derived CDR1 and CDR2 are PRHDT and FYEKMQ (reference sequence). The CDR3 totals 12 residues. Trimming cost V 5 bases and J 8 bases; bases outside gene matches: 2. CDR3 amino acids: CASSDRGRGYTF. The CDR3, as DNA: TGTGCCAGCAGCGACAGGGGGCGAGGCTACACCTTC.

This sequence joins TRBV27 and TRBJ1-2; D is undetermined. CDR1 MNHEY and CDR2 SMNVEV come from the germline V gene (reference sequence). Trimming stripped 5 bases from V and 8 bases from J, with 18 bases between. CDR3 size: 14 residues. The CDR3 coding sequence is TGTGCCAGCAGTCCCTCGAGGGAGACGGGCGGCTACACCTTC. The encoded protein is CASSPSRETGGYTF.

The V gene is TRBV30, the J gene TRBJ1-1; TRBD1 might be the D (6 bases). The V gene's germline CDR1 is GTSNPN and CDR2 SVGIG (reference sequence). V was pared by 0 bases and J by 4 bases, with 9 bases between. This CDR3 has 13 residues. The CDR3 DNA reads TGTGCCTGGAGTGTACACAGGGCCACTGAAGCTTTCTTT. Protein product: CAWSVHRATEAFF.